These 22 T cell receptor beta chains share one sample of origin, sequenced in a study of blood T cell repertoires in COVID-19. Only in-frame clones appear in the TCRdb table, and some are missing; sequencing was by immunoSEQ multiplex PCR. The sample holds 250,000 to 350,000 clones; 85% to 90% are singletons and the top ten take 2% to 2.5%. Material for sequencing was PBMCs or T cells enriched from blood (not recorded which). The receptors were gathered from a woman in her sixties or seventies in a cohort exposed to, infected with or recovered from COVID-19 (not recorded which).

The CDR3 DNA reads as TGTGCCAGCAACCGGGGGGCCAATGAGCAGTTCTTC. Protein sequence: CASNRGANEQFF. The chain is built from TRBV6-5 and TRBJ2-1, with D tentatively TRBD2 (7 bases). The CDR3 is made up of 12 amino acids. V lost 7 bases, J lost 6 bases, and 10 bases lay in between. CDR1 is MNHEY and CDR2 is SVGAGI in the germline V gene.

V and J are TRBV9 and TRBJ1-5; D unresolved. CDR3 length: 15 amino acids. V was trimmed by 0 bases and J by 7 bases, leaving 14 bases between them. The germline V gene encodes CDR1 SGDLS and CDR2 YYNGEE. The CDR3 region is CASSVDIGRGQPQHF. The CDR3 bases are TGTGCCAGCAGCGTAGATATAGGGCGGGGACAGCCCCAGCATTTT.

This clone has a single count. The V and J genes are TRBV30 and TRBJ2-1; tentative D call: TRBD1 (6 bases). Germline CDR1 GTSNPN, CDR2 SVGIG (reference sequence). V was cut by 8 bases and J by 0 bases, with 11 bases left in between. The CDR3 has 13 residues. CDR3 loop: CAREGGSYNEQFF. CDR3 sequence (DNA): TGTGCCCGGGAAGGGGGCTCCTACAATGAGCAGTTCTTC. Supplemented by reference TRBV30 and TRBJ2-1, the full variable domain reads SQTIHQWPATLVQPVGSPLSLECTVEGTSNPNLYWYRQAAGRGLQLLFYSVGIGQISSEVPQNLSASRPQDRQFILSSKKLLLSDSGFYLCAREGGSYNEQFFGPGTRLTVL.

V and J are TRBV7-6 and TRBJ1-2, with 8 bases fitting TRBD1. Trimming at V came to 2 bases and at J to 3 bases, leaving 5 bases not matched to a gene. This CDR3 is built from 15 residues. Germline V gene data show CDR1 as SGHVS and CDR2 as FNYEAQ. Here the CDR3 reads CASSLNPGGDYGYTF. As DNA, the CDR3 is TGTGCCAGCAGCTTAAATCCAGGGGGCGACTATGGCTACACCTTC.

This clone appeared once. The chain is built from TRBV12-3 or TRBV12-4 and TRBJ1-2, with D tentatively TRBD1 (5 bases). This CDR3 is 13 amino acids long. The V gene lost 2 bases and the J gene lost 7 bases, with 11 bases spanning the gap. CDR3 sequence reads: CASSLHGGGGYTF. The CDR3 nucleotides are TGTGCCAGCAGTTTACACGGGGGGGGTGGCTACACCTTC.

The rearrangement uses TRBV6-5 and TRBJ2-1; a possible D gene is TRBD2 (5 bases). This CDR3 is built from 13 residues. With 5 bases removed from V and 3 bases from J, the gap between germline ends came to 8 bases. Germline-derived CDR1 and CDR2 are MNHEY and SVGAGI. CDR3 loop: CASSRTVYNEQFF. CDR3 sequence (DNA): TGTGCCAGCAGTAGGACTGTCTACAATGAGCAGTTCTTC.

This chain connects TRBV5-6 to TRBJ2-1, with D possibly matching TRBD1 (5 bases). CDR3 size: 15 residues. CDR1 and CDR2 (germline): SGHDT, YYEEEE. Trimming cost V 2 bases and J 2 bases, with 11 bases left between them. The CDR3 is CASSFAGQAYNEQFF. Here the CDR3 DNA reads TGTGCCAGCAGCTTTGCAGGACAAGCCTACAATGAGCAGTTCTTC. Full variable domain (remainder filled in from reference TRBV5-6 and TRBJ2-1): DAGVTQSPTHLIKTRGQQVTLRCSPKSGHDTVSWYQQALGQGPQFIFQYYEEEERQRGNFPDRFSGHQFPNYSSELNVNALLLGDSALYLCASSFAGQAYNEQFFGPGTRLTVL.

V is TRBV7-9 and J is TRBJ1-1; 7 nucleotides align to TRBD1. The trim removed 4 bases at V and 9 bases at J, leaving 8 bases unmatched. The V gene's germline CDR1 is SEHNR and CDR2 FQNEAQ (reference sequence). CDR3 length: 13 amino acids. The CDR3 loop is CASSYGQAIKAFF. The CDR3 DNA reads as TGTGCCAGCAGCTATGGACAGGCCATTAAAGCTTTCTTT.

The rearrangement joins TRBV19 to TRBJ1-5; the D is unclear. The CDR3 spans 14 residues. The germline CDR1 and CDR2 sequences are LNHDA and SQIVND (reference sequence). The V end was cut by 5 bases, the J end by 3 bases, with 11 bases between. CDR3 in DNA: TGTGCCAGTAGTCTAAGGGAGTACAATCAGCCCCAGCATTTT. Translated: CASSLREYNQPQHF.

V and J are TRBV5-8 and TRBJ2-1, with a weak D call TRBD1 (6 bases). The CDR3 contains 15 residues. CDR1 is SGHTS and CDR2 is YDEGEE in the germline V gene. Between the trimmed V and J ends, which lost 1 base and 5 bases, there was a span of 13 bases. CDR3 in DNA: TGTGCCAGCAGCTTGTATGGGGGCCGGGACAATGAGCAGTTCTTC. Its protein product is CASSLYGGRDNEQFF.

The chain carries TRBV21-1 and TRBJ2-7; the D call in the table, TRBD2, was not verified against the DNA. TRBV21-1 is noted as a pseudogene. The CDR3 runs 16 residues. The DNA for the CDR3 is TGTGCCAGCAGCAAAGTCACGGGGGGCCCTTCCTACGAGCAGTACTTC. Translation gives CASSKVTGGPSYEQYF.

The V call is TRBV10-3, the J call TRBJ2-1, with 11 nucleotides matching TRBD2. Per germline, CDR1 ENHRY and CDR2 SYGVKD. The ends lost 8 bases at V and 7 bases at J; junction bases unmatched: 4. The CDR3 contains 13 residues. CDR3 in amino acids: CAISASGGNEQFF. CDR3 sequence (DNA): TGTGCCATCTCGGCTAGCGGGGGGAATGAGCAGTTCTTC.

The J gene is TRBJ2-3, the V gene TRBV4-2; no clear D gene. This CDR3 contains 13 residues. V lost 1 base and J lost 5, with 7 bases in between. Germline CDR1 LGHNA, CDR2 YNFKEQ. This CDR3 reads CASSQGVGDTQYF. CDR3 coding DNA: TGTGCCAGCAGCCAAGGAGTTGGAGATACGCAGTATTTT.

This chain uses TRBV27 with TRBJ2-7, with TRBD2 matching 10 bases. Germline-derived CDR1 and CDR2 are MNHEY and SMNVEV (reference sequence). The ends lost 6 bases at V and 5 bases at J; junction bases unmatched: 4. The CDR3 sequence is 13 residues long. CDR3 DNA sequence: TGTGCCAGCAGAATAGCGGGAGGCCACGAGCAGTACTTC. Translated: CASRIAGGHEQYF.

V usage is TRBV5-8 and J usage is TRBJ1-5, with D perhaps matching TRBD1 (5 bases). The germline gives CDR1 SGHTS, CDR2 YDEGEE. V lost 4 bases and J lost 0, with 14 bases in between. This CDR3 spans 16 amino acids. The CDR3 spells CASSVKGFISNQPQHF. As DNA, the CDR3 is TGTGCCAGCAGCGTGAAGGGGTTCATTAGCAATCAGCCCCAGCATTTT.

The chain couples TRBV27 to TRBJ2-6, with D uncertain. Germline V gives CDR1 MNHEY, CDR2 SMNVEV (reference sequence). This CDR3 has 15 residues. The V gene lost 7 bases and the J gene lost 2 bases, with 12 bases spanning the gap. In DNA form, the CDR3 reads TGTGCCAGCACATTCTCAGGAACTGGGGCCAACGTCCTGACTTTC. Protein: CASTFSGTGANVLTF.

This chain links TRBV21-1 with TRBJ1-2; the table assigns TRBD1, which was not confirmed against the DNA. TRBV21-1 is annotated as a pseudogene. The CDR3 is made up of 14 amino acids. CDR3 sequence reads: CASSTQGVGYGYTF. The CDR3 region has the DNA TGTGCCAGCAGCACCCAGGGGGTAGGCTATGGCTACACCTTC.

The V and J genes are TRBV5-1 and TRBJ2-1; 8 nucleotides match TRBD2. Germline V lookup: CDR1 SGHRS, CDR2 YFSETQ. The CDR3 contains 17 residues. V dropped 0 bases and J dropped 7; count of bases not matched to a gene: 12. CDR3 sequence reads: CASSLEGVGTSANEQFF. CDR3 coding DNA: TGCGCCAGCAGCTTGGAAGGAGTAGGGACTAGTGCAAATGAGCAGTTCTTC.

The gene calls are TRBV7-3 and TRBJ1-1; D might be TRBD1 (6 bases). Per germline, CDR1 SGHTA and CDR2 FQGTGA. This CDR3 is 13 amino acids long. The V and J ends lost 4 bases and 3 bases respectively, with 9 bases between them. CDR3 sequence: CASSSRQDTEAFF. CDR3 in DNA: TGTGCCAGCAGCTCCAGACAGGACACTGAAGCTTTCTTT.

V is TRBV6-5 and J is TRBJ2-7, with D unclear. V lost 5 bases, J lost 2 bases, and 10 bases lay in between. The length of the CDR3 is 13 residues. The germline CDR1 and CDR2 sequences are MNHEY and SVGAGI. DNA for the CDR3: TGTGCCAGCAGTCTGGAGAGAACCTACGAGCAGTACTTC. Its translation is CASSLERTYEQYF.

The chain is built from TRBV11-1 and TRBJ2-1, with 7 bases fitting TRBD1. Germline V gene lookup returns CDR1 SGHAT and CDR2 FQDESV (reference sequence). Unmatched junction bases numbered 9, after V lost 6 bases and J lost 4 bases. This CDR3 spans 15 amino acids. The CDR3 reads CASRDQGVRYNEQFF. The CDR3 DNA reads TGTGCCAGCAGAGACCAGGGGGTCCGATACAATGAGCAGTTCTTC.

The chain combines TRBV7-9 with TRBJ2-7, with 7 bases fitting TRBD2. The CDR3 extends over 13 amino acids. Germline V gene lookup returns CDR1 SEHNR and CDR2 FQNEAQ (reference sequence). The V segment lost 5 bases and the J segment 2 bases; nucleotides outside the gene matches: 3. In DNA, the CDR3 is TGTGCCAGCAGCACGGGGGGTACCTACGAGCAGTACTTC. The encoded protein is CASSTGGTYEQYF.